Listed here are 15 T cell receptor beta chains from one sample, sequenced in a study of CD8+CD57+ T cells in acquired aplastic anemia (dated by TCRdb to 2017 to 2018). Data came from an Illumina HiSeq 2000. Genomic DNA was used as template for profiling of TCR beta VDJ combinations and CDR3 sequences. Clones were called with MiXCR by TCRdb after fastp trimmed the public reads at Q25, and only in-frame beta chains were retained. Rows with one shared CDR3 protein collapse into an entry with the most common genes and DNA. The sample profile shows approximately 470,000 distinct CDR3 sequences; 25% to 40% of them were found once. Clones ranked in the top ten supply nearly 0.85% of the sample. Flow cytometry had shown CD8+CD57+ cell expansion in the patients selected for sequencing. Input material: sorted CD4+, CD8+, or CD8+CD57+ T cells (not recorded which) from PBMCs. The receptors stem from a human donor with aplastic anemia.

The rearrangement uses TRBV29-1 and TRBJ2-1; D may match TRBD1 or TRBD2 (5 bases each). CDR1 is SQVTM, CDR2 ANQGSEA, per germline. Trimming removed 6 bases at V and 5 bases at J, with 17 bases between. The CDR3 spans 14 residues. The CDR3 protein is CSVTGAEGDNEQFF. As DNA, the CDR3 is TGCAGCGTCACCGGGGCAGAAGGGGACAATGAGCAGTTCTTC.

This clonotype was recorded many times. The rearrangement uses TRBV9 and TRBJ1-6; tentatively, D is TRBD1 (6 bases). The CDR3 sequence is 14 residues long. Per the germline V gene, CDR1 is SGDLS and CDR2 is YYNGEE. V lost 3 bases, J lost 7 bases, and 11 bases lay in between. CDR3 coding DNA: TGTGCCAGCAGCGCACAGGGACCCAATTCACCCCTCCACTTT. This gives the protein CASSAQGPNSPLHF.

This clonotype was counted a few times. CDR3 region: CAWSLGAQRLSPLHF. The CDR3 region has the DNA TGTGCCTGGAGTCTCGGGGCCCAGCGCCTTTCACCCCTCCACTTT. The chain recombines TRBV30 with TRBJ1-6; possibly TRBD1 for D (5 bases). In germline, CDR1 is GTSNPN, CDR2 SVGIG (reference sequence). Between the trimmed V and J ends, which lost 2 bases and 9 bases, there was a span of 17 bases. The CDR3 loop spans 15 amino acids.

The chain has TRBV5-5 and TRBJ2-5, with 9 nucleotides matching TRBD1. The CDR3 runs 14 residues. Germline values: CDR1 SGHKS, CDR2 YYEKEE (reference sequence). Trimming removed 4 bases from V and 6 bases from J; junction bases left unmatched: 7. CDR3 amino acids: CASSRTGVLKTQYF. The CDR3 DNA follows: TGTGCCAGCAGCCGGACAGGGGTGTTGAAGACCCAGTACTTC. Using reference TRBV5-5 and TRBJ2-5 for the parts outside the CDR3, the full variable domain is DAGVTQSPTHLIKTRGQQVTLRCSPISGHKSVSWYQQVLGQGPQFIFQYYEKEERGRGNFPDRFSARQFPNYSSELNVNALLLGDSALYLCASSRTGVLKTQYFGPGTRLLVL.

J is TRBJ1-1 and V is TRBV7-2; 7 nucleotides line up with TRBD1. The J segment lost 5 bases and the V segment lost 1 base, leaving 7 bases of the junction unmatched. CDR3 length: 15 amino acids. Germline lookup yields CDR1 SGHTA and CDR2 FQGNSA. DNA for the CDR3: TGTGCCAGCAGCTTAGTCGGGACAGAGTTTACTGAAGCTTTCTTT. This gives the protein CASSLVGTEFTEAFF.

The rearrangement uses TRBV29-1 and TRBJ1-1; no clear D. Trimming stripped 0 bases from V and 4 bases from J, with 0 bases between. The germline V gene encodes CDR1 SQVTM and CDR2 ANQGSEA. The CDR3 is 10 amino acids. The CDR3 region has the DNA TGCAGCGTTGAAGACACTGAAGCTTTCTTT. Translation gives CSVEDTEAFF. The whole variable domain, remainder taken from reference TRBV29-1 and TRBJ1-1, is SAVISQKPSRDICQRGTSLTIQCQVDSQVTMMFWYRQQPGQSLTLIATANQGSEATYESGFVIDKFPISRPNLTFSTLTVSNMSPEDSSIYLCSVEDTEAFFGQGTRLTVV.

The chain uses TRBV11-2 and TRBJ2-7, with TRBD1 matching 11 bases. Germline V gene lookup returns CDR1 SGHAT and CDR2 FQNNGV. This CDR3 spans 16 amino acids. V lost 0 bases and J lost 4; bases outside the gene matches: 5. CDR3 residues: CASSLDLGTGGYEQYF. The CDR3 DNA is TGTGCCAGCAGCTTAGATCTTGGGACAGGGGGTTACGAGCAGTACTTC. Supplemented by reference TRBV11-2 and TRBJ2-7, the full variable domain reads EAGVAQSPRYKIIEKRQSVAFWCNPISGHATLYWYQQILGQGPKLLIQFQNNGVVDDSQLPKDRFSAERLKGVDSTLKIQPAKLEDSAVYLCASSLDLGTGGYEQYFGPGTRLTVT.

This clonotype showed up many times. The chain's CDR3 is CSAGGGTSGSRPDEQYF. The CDR3 DNA reads as TGCAGTGCTGGAGGGGGGACTAGCGGGAGTAGGCCCGACGAGCAGTACTTC. This chain uses TRBV20-1 with TRBJ2-7; 14 bases are shared with TRBD2. After removal of 5 bases from V and 5 bases from J, the junction contained 14 bases not matched to a gene. The CDR3 length is 17 residues. In germline, CDR1 is DFQATT, CDR2 SNEGSKA (reference sequence).

The V gene is TRBV2, the J gene TRBJ1-2; D is possibly TRBD1 (6 bases). V dropped 6 bases and J dropped 7 bases, with 15 bases sitting between them. The V gene's germline CDR1 is SNHLY and CDR2 FYNNEI. This CDR3 has 13 residues. The CDR3 protein is CASRLQGSPGYTF. CDR3 in DNA: TGTGCCAGCAGGCTACAGGGTTCACCTGGCTACACCTTC.

The genes are TRBV30 and TRBJ2-7; TRBD1 agrees at 7 bases. The V and J ends lost 3 bases and 5 bases, in that order; junction bases with no gene match: 10. CDR1 and CDR2 (germline): GTSNPN, SVGIG (reference sequence). CDR3 length equals 14 residues. DNA for the CDR3: TGTGCCTGGAGCGGGGACAGTAGGAGTCACGAGCAGTACTTC. Protein sequence: CAWSGDSRSHEQYF. Combining the CDR3 with reference TRBV30 and TRBJ2-7 gives the whole variable domain SQTIHQWPATLVQPVGSPLSLECTVEGTSNPNLYWYRQAAGRGLQLLFYSVGIGQISSEVPQNLSASRPQDRQFILSSKKLLLSDSGFYLCAWSGDSRSHEQYFGPGTRLTVT.

A word on this clonotype: A junction end diverges from the germline sequence, so it may reflect a read error. The chain uses TRBV19 and TRBJ2-1, with a possible D match to TRBD1 (6 bases). The length of the CDR3 is 14 residues. The germline V gene has CDR1 LNHDA and CDR2 SQIVND (reference sequence). The CDR3 DNA follows: TGTGCCAGTAGTGTGGCCGGGACACACAATGAGCAGTCCTTC. Translation gives CASSVAGTHNEQSF.

This clonotype was seen at least ten times. This chain uses TRBV6-1 with TRBJ1-2, with 10 bases lining up with TRBD1. This CDR3 is built from 12 residues. CDR1 is MNHNS and CDR2 is SASEGT in the germline V gene. With 7 bases clipped from V and 6 bases from J, the junction kept 2 bases outside the gene matches. CDR3 nucleotide sequence: TGTGCCAGCACCGGGACAGGGGATGGCTACACCTTC. It translates to CASTGTGDGYTF.

This rearrangement joins TRBV7-2 to TRBJ1-2; possibly TRBD1 for D (6 bases). V dropped 5 bases and J dropped 3 bases, with 16 bases sitting between them. The CDR3 spans 15 residues. Germline CDR1 is SGHTA and CDR2 is FQGNSA. CDR3 DNA: TGTGCCAGCAGCGTTTACAGGGTCGAGGACTATGGCTACACCTTC. Translation: CASSVYRVEDYGYTF.

The chain is built from TRBV2 and TRBJ1-1; maybe TRBD1 (5 bases). Trimming shortened V by 8 bases and J by 5 bases, and 24 bases separated the two germline ends. The germline CDR1 and CDR2 sequences are SNHLY and FYNNEI. The CDR3 has 16 amino acids. CDR3 nucleotides: TGTGCCAGCGGGGCCTGGGTTAGAGGAAGGGGAACTGAAGCTTTCTTT. Amino acids: CASGAWVRGRGTEAFF.

This clonotype was found many times. V usage is TRBV19 and J usage is TRBJ2-7; D could derive from TRBD1 or TRBD2 (5 bases each). CDR3 length: 13 residues. Germline CDR1 reads LNHDA; CDR2 reads SQIVND (reference sequence). Deletions cut 1 base from V and 3 bases from J, with 7 bases between. CDR3 region: CASSIGGSYEQYF. The DNA for the CDR3 is TGTGCCAGTAGTATAGGGGGGAGCTACGAGCAGTACTTC.